Below, 16 T cell receptor beta chains from the same sample are listed, as sequenced in a study of T cell repertoires in cytomegalovirus infection (dated 2019 in TCRdb). Instrument on record: Illumina HiSeq 1500. Starting from the raw public reads, TCRdb applied fastp trimming at Q25, assembled clones with MiXCR and retained in-frame beta chains. Entries are consolidated by CDR3 protein sequence, retaining the most common genes and DNA. This sample holds a few hundred thousand distinct CDR3 sequences; about 18% were observed only once. About 45% of the sample rests with the top ten. Sequenced: CD8+ T cells from PBMCs. The receptors stem from a human donor in good health (CMV status not recorded). Some clones in this sample may be carry-over from other donors' samples.

This chain links TRBV6-1 with TRBJ1-4; D uncertain. CDR1 and CDR2 (germline): MNHNS, SASEGT. Trimming stripped 4 bases from V and 4 bases from J, with 10 bases between. The CDR3 contains 14 residues. CDR3 in amino acids: CASSVLADNEKLFF. The CDR3 bases are TGTGCCAGCAGTGTTTTAGCCGATAATGAAAAACTGTTTTTT.

The chain couples TRBV7-9 to TRBJ1-2, with D perhaps matching TRBD1 (6 bases). Trimming shortened V by 5 bases and J by 4 bases, and 17 bases separated the two germline ends. Per the germline V gene, CDR1 is SEHNR and CDR2 is FQNEAQ (reference sequence). The CDR3 spans 15 residues. The CDR3 sequence: CASSASGDLTYGYTF. CDR3 nucleotide sequence: TGTGCCAGCAGCGCGTCAGGGGATCTTACCTATGGCTACACCTTC.

The CDR3 sequence: CASSQEPDTGYEQYF. DNA of the CDR3: TGTGCCAGCAGCCAAGAACCGGACACGGGCTACGAGCAGTACTTC. This chain links TRBV3-1 with TRBJ2-7, with D tentatively TRBD1 (5 bases). V was clipped by 0 bases and J by 3 bases, with 12 bases between them. CDR3 length: 15 amino acids. Germline lookup yields CDR1 LGHDT and CDR2 YNNKEL (reference sequence).

In its sample, this clonotype was seen a few times. V is TRBV7-2 and J is TRBJ1-1; possibly TRBD1 for D (6 bases). The germline gives CDR1 SGHTA, CDR2 FQGNSA. V dropped 7 bases and J dropped 5 bases, with 20 bases sitting between them. This CDR3 region has 15 residues. The CDR3 DNA follows: TGTGCCAGCACGTTCTGGGCAGGGGACGAAACTGAAGCTTTCTTT. Its protein is CASTFWAGDETEAFF.

DNA of the CDR3: TGTGCCAGCACCACCCGGGGCTCTGAGACCGGGGAGCTGTTTTTT. Amino acid sequence: CASTTRGSETGELFF. The chain employs TRBV6-5 and TRBJ2-2; D may match TRBD1 or TRBD2 (5 bases each). The germline V and J ends were trimmed by 7 bases and 5 bases, with 17 bases remaining between them. This CDR3 has 15 amino acids. Looked up from germline, CDR1 is MNHEY and CDR2 is SVGAGI.

The CDR3 sequence is CSARDREGVGGSPLHF. CDR3 DNA sequence: TGCAGTGCTAGAGATAGGGAGGGGGTCGGTGGTTCACCCCTCCACTTT. The chain has TRBV20-1 and TRBJ1-6, with a tentative D call TRBD1 (6 bases). The V gene lost 0 bases and the J gene lost 9 bases, with 18 bases spanning the gap. The CDR3 is 16 amino acids. CDR1 is DFQATT and CDR2 is SNEGSKA in the germline V gene (reference sequence).

This clonotype was recorded many times. V and J are TRBV7-6 and TRBJ2-1, with 9 bases fitting TRBD2. Germline V gives CDR1 SGHVS, CDR2 FNYEAQ. The CDR3 totals 15 residues. V was clipped by 4 bases and J by 5 bases; unmatched bases: 6. The CDR3 loop reads CASSSTSGIDNEQFF. The CDR3 DNA follows: TGTGCCAGCAGCTCGACTAGCGGAATAGACAATGAGCAGTTCTTC. Variable domain in full (rest from reference TRBV7-6 and TRBJ2-1): GAGVSQSPRYKVTKRGQDVALRCDPISGHVSLYWYRQALGQGPEFLTYFNYEAQQDKSGLPNDRFSAERPEGSISTLTIQRTEQRDSAMYRCASSSTSGIDNEQFFGPGTRLTVL.

This clonotype was seen a handful of times. V is TRBV5-6 and J is TRBJ1-2; tentative D call: TRBD1 (5 bases). This CDR3 is 14 amino acids long. CDR1 SGHDT and CDR2 YYEEEE come from the germline V gene. Trimming removed 5 bases from V and 5 bases from J, with 16 bases in between. Written as DNA, the CDR3 is TGTGCCAGCAGAAATCTACAGGCGGCGTATGGCTACACCTTC. It codes for CASRNLQAAYGYTF.

This clonotype was recorded at least ten times. This chain connects TRBV7-2 to TRBJ2-7, with D unclear. The CDR3 length is 16 residues. Trimming took 0 bases from V and 3 from J, leaving 15 bases between them. Germline loops: CDR1 SGHTA, CDR2 FQGNSA. The DNA of the CDR3 is TGTGCCAGCAGCTTAGCGCTAACACACCTGAACTACGAGCAGTACTTC. Translated: CASSLALTHLNYEQYF.

This clonotype was counted only a few times. The rearrangement uses TRBV10-3 and TRBJ1-2; 7 nucleotides align to TRBD1. CDR1 is ENHRY, CDR2 SYGVKD, per germline. The CDR3 is 14 residues long. The V and J ends lost 6 bases and 4 bases, in that order; junction bases with no gene match: 8. CDR3 DNA: TGTGCCATCAGAACGGGACAGCGGACCTATGGCTACACCTTC. Translation: CAIRTGQRTYGYTF.

This clonotype has just a few counts. The chain couples TRBV29-1 to TRBJ1-2, with D unresolved. Germline V gene sequence: CDR1 SQVTM, CDR2 ANQGSEA. The CDR3 length is 13 residues. Trimming left V 2 bases short and J 8 bases short, with 15 bases between. CDR3 loop: CSVEPGSGYGYTF. CDR3 DNA: TGCAGCGTTGAACCGGGCAGCGGGTACGGCTACACCTTC.

This clonotype was detected many times. This chain links TRBV14 with TRBJ2-3; TRBD1 matches 10 bases. Germline V CDR1 and CDR2: SGHDN, FVKESK. The J segment lost 4 bases and the V segment lost 1 base, leaving 8 bases of the junction unmatched. The CDR3 runs 17 residues. CDR3 sequence (DNA): TGTGCCAGCAGCCAAGGGCCGGGACAGGGGACGTCAGATACGCAGTATTTT. This encodes CASSQGPGQGTSDTQYF.

The chain recombines TRBV6-2 or TRBV6-3 with TRBJ2-7; D is unresolved. The ends were cut back, 0 bases at V and 4 bases at J, with 7 bases in the middle. Germline assignment: CDR1 MNHEY and CDR2 SVGEGT. The CDR3 length is 13 residues. The CDR3 bases are TGTGCCAGCAGTTACTCTAACCCATACGAGCAGTACTTC. It translates to CASSYSNPYEQYF.

The rearrangement links TRBV7-9 to TRBJ2-5, with TRBD2 identical over 10 bases. Germline loops: CDR1 SEHNR, CDR2 FQNEAQ (reference sequence). This CDR3 has 16 residues. V lost 1 base to trimming and J lost 0 bases; unmatched junction nucleotides: 2. DNA for the CDR3: TGTGCCAGCAGCTTAGTACTAGCGGGGTACCAAGAGACCCAGTACTTC. This sequence encodes CASSLVLAGYQETQYF.

Only a few counts were recorded for this clonotype. V and J are TRBV19 and TRBJ2-2, with D unresolved. The V end lost 7 bases, the J end lost 0 bases, and 12 bases lay between the germline ends. There are 15 residues in the CDR3. Germline assignment: CDR1 LNHDA and CDR2 SQIVND (reference sequence). CDR3 amino acids: CASKVTRSNTGELFF. The CDR3 DNA sequence: TGTGCCAGTAAGGTGACACGCTCGAACACCGGGGAGCTGTTTTTT.

The genes are TRBV6-1 and TRBJ1-4; TRBD1 is a possible D gene (6 bases). This CDR3 region has 19 residues. With 0 bases removed from V and 7 bases from J, the gap between germline ends came to 24 bases. CDR1 is MNHNS and CDR2 is SASEGT in the germline V gene. The CDR3 region is CASSEAFQGWPLSREKLFF. CDR3 DNA sequence: TGTGCCAGCAGTGAAGCGTTCCAGGGGTGGCCATTGAGTCGTGAAAAACTGTTTTTT.